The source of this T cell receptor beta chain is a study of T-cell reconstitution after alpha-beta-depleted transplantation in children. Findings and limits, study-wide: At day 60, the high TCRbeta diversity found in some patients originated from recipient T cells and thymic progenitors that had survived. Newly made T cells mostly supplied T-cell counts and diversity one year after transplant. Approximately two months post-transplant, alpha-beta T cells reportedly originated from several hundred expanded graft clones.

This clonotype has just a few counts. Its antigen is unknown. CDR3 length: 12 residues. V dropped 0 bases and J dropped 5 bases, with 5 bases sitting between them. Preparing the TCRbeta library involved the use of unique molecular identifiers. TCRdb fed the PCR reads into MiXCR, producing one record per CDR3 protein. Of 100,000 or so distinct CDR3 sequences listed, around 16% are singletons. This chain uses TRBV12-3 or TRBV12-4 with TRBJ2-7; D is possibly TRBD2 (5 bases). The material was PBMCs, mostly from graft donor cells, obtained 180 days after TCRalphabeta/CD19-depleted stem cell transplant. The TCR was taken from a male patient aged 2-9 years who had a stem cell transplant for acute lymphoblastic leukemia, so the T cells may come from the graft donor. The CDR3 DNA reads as TGTGCCAGCAGTTTAGCGACTAACGAGCAGTACTTC. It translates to CASSLATNEQYF.